This is a list of T cell receptor beta chains from one sample in a study of blood T cell repertoires in COVID-19. The table came from immunoSEQ multiplex PCR; TCRdb's copy has only in-frame clones and leaves some out. The sample holds around 200,000 clones, 79% seen once. The sequencing input was peripheral blood. These receptors came from a woman in her thirties or forties with COVID-19, enrolled during active disease. Both conserved end residues are part of each CDR3. Fields, in order: J gene, CDR3 length, D gene, clone size, V gene, CDR3 DNA, CDR3 protein. D genes are given only for firm matches. Where a row states a size, it is once, few, many or the class of an expanded clone; other rows omit it.

j_gene: TRBJ2-7; len: 18; d_gene: TRBD2; abundance: -; v_gene: TRBV7-9; CDR3nt: TGTGCCAGCAGCTTAAAGGAGTCTAGCGGGAGGGCGTCCTACGAGCAGTACTTC; CDR3aa: CASSLKESSGRASYEQYF
j_gene: TRBJ1-6; len: 14; d_gene: -; abundance: few; v_gene: TRBV5-1; CDR3nt: TGCGCCAGCAGTGCCTCTCCAGAAAATTCACCCCTCCACTTT; CDR3aa: CASSASPENSPLHF
j_gene: TRBJ2-5; len: 14; d_gene: -; abundance: -; v_gene: TRBV6-6; CDR3nt: TGTGCCAGCACCACACAGGTTGGCCAAGAGACCCAGTACTTC; CDR3aa: CASTTQVGQETQYF
j_gene: TRBJ2-5; len: 14; d_gene: TRBD1; abundance: few; v_gene: TRBV30; CDR3nt: TGTGCCTGGACCAGAAACAGGGGGCAAGAGACCCAGTACTTC; CDR3aa: CAWTRNRGQETQYF
j_gene: TRBJ2-7; len: 14; d_gene: -; abundance: -; v_gene: TRBV9; CDR3nt: TGTGCCAGAGTAATAATTAGGGGATACTACGAGCAGTACTTC; CDR3aa: CARVIIRGYYEQYF
j_gene: TRBJ1-1; len: 15; d_gene: -; abundance: -; v_gene: TRBV18; CDR3nt: TGTGCCAGCTCACCACCCAACATCATGAACACTGAAGCTTTCTTT; CDR3aa: CASSPPNIMNTEAFF
j_gene: TRBJ2-1; len: 16; d_gene: TRBD2; abundance: -; v_gene: TRBV7-6; CDR3nt: TGTGCCAGCAGCCCACTCAGCGGGAGTCGGTACAATGAGCAGTTCTTC; CDR3aa: CASSPLSGSRYNEQFF
j_gene: TRBJ2-5; len: 13; d_gene: -; abundance: -; v_gene: TRBV7-2; CDR3nt: TGTGCCAGCAGCCGAGGGAGGTCTGGGACCCAGTACTTC; CDR3aa: CASSRGRSGTQYF
j_gene: TRBJ1-2; len: 15; d_gene: -; abundance: -; v_gene: TRBV9; CDR3nt: TGTGCCAGCAGCGCTAGCCACAGGACAGCTTATGGCTACACCTTC; CDR3aa: CASSASHRTAYGYTF
j_gene: TRBJ1-5; len: 14; d_gene: TRBD1; abundance: medium-sized; v_gene: TRBV6-4; CDR3nt: TGTGCCAGCAGTGAGGGACAGGGGAATCAGCCCCAGCATTTT; CDR3aa: CASSEGQGNQPQHF
j_gene: TRBJ2-3; len: 14; d_gene: TRBD1; abundance: -; v_gene: TRBV18; CDR3nt: TGTGCCAGCTCAGCGACAGGGGGTCCAGATACGCAGTATTTT; CDR3aa: CASSATGGPDTQYF
j_gene: TRBJ2-7; len: 16; d_gene: TRBD2; abundance: -; v_gene: TRBV5-1; CDR3nt: TGCGCCAGCAGCTTGACGGGAGTAGCGGGGGCCTACGAGCAGTACTTC; CDR3aa: CASSLTGVAGAYEQYF
j_gene: TRBJ1-2; len: 15; d_gene: TRBD1; abundance: -; v_gene: TRBV4-3; CDR3nt: TGCGCCAGCAGCCAAGATACGGACAGGGGATTAGGCTACACCTTC; CDR3aa: CASSQDTDRGLGYTF
j_gene: TRBJ2-2; len: 18; d_gene: TRBD1; abundance: medium-sized; v_gene: TRBV2; CDR3nt: TGTGCCAGCAGTGGCAACCCTCACAGGGGCGAGAACACCGGGGAGCTGTTTTTT; CDR3aa: CASSGNPHRGENTGELFF
j_gene: TRBJ1-2; len: 12; d_gene: -; abundance: -; v_gene: TRBV5-6; CDR3nt: TGTGCCAGCAGTCGGACCGGGGGAGGCTACACCTTC; CDR3aa: CASSRTGGGYTF
j_gene: TRBJ2-5; len: 14; d_gene: -; abundance: few; v_gene: TRBV7-9; CDR3nt: TGTGCCAGCAGCCTCCGAGGCGCGGAGGGGACCCAGTACTTC; CDR3aa: CASSLRGAEGTQYF
j_gene: TRBJ1-2; len: 13; d_gene: -; abundance: -; v_gene: TRBV19; CDR3nt: TGTGCCAGTAGTACTGACAGGTTCTATGGCTACACCTTC; CDR3aa: CASSTDRFYGYTF
j_gene: TRBJ2-1; len: 16; d_gene: TRBD2; abundance: -; v_gene: TRBV10-2; CDR3nt: TGCGCCAGCAGGGGGGAGGGTCAGAGCTCCTACAATGAGCAGTTCTTC; CDR3aa: CASRGEGQSSYNEQFF
j_gene: TRBJ1-6; len: 17; d_gene: -; abundance: -; v_gene: TRBV6-1; CDR3nt: TGTGCCAGCAGTGACGAAAAAGCAAGCTCCTATAATTCACCCCTCCACTTT; CDR3aa: CASSDEKASSYNSPLHF
j_gene: TRBJ1-1; len: 14; d_gene: -; abundance: once; v_gene: TRBV27; CDR3nt: TGTGCCAGCAGTTTACTGAGTCCCAACACTGAAGCTTTCTTT; CDR3aa: CASSLLSPNTEAFF
j_gene: TRBJ1-6; len: 15; d_gene: TRBD1; abundance: -; v_gene: TRBV19; CDR3nt: TGTGCCAGTAGTCCCAGGACAGGGAAAAATTCACCCCTCCACTTT; CDR3aa: CASSPRTGKNSPLHF
j_gene: TRBJ1-1; len: 11; d_gene: -; abundance: once; v_gene: TRBV5-1; CDR3nt: TGCGCCAGCAGCTTGCAAACTGAAGCTTTCTTT; CDR3aa: CASSLQTEAFF
j_gene: TRBJ1-6; len: 17; d_gene: TRBD1; abundance: few; v_gene: TRBV6-1; CDR3nt: TGTGCCACCAATGAACAGGGGTATAGCTCCTATAATTCACCCCTCCACTTT; CDR3aa: CATNEQGYSSYNSPLHF
j_gene: TRBJ2-1; len: 13; d_gene: -; abundance: -; v_gene: TRBV7-2; CDR3nt: TGTGCCAGCCAGGGGTTAGAGATCAATGAGCAGTTCTTC; CDR3aa: CASQGLEINEQFF
j_gene: TRBJ1-2; len: 14; d_gene: -; abundance: -; v_gene: TRBV27; CDR3nt: TGTGCCAGCAGTTCCAGGCAGGTCGCCTATGGCTACACCTTC; CDR3aa: CASSSRQVAYGYTF
j_gene: TRBJ1-1; len: 13; d_gene: -; abundance: once; v_gene: TRBV5-1; CDR3nt: TGCGCCAGCAGCTCCTTACAATCGACTGAAGCTTTCTTT; CDR3aa: CASSSLQSTEAFF
j_gene: TRBJ1-5; len: 16; d_gene: -; abundance: -; v_gene: TRBV19; CDR3nt: TGTGCCAGTAGTATCGCCACAGGGAAGGGGAATCAGCCCCAGCATTTT; CDR3aa: CASSIATGKGNQPQHF
j_gene: TRBJ2-3; len: 14; d_gene: TRBD1; abundance: -; v_gene: TRBV5-1; CDR3nt: TGCGCCAGCAGCGTACAGGGGGCTACAGATACGCAGTATTTT; CDR3aa: CASSVQGATDTQYF
j_gene: TRBJ2-7; len: 15; d_gene: TRBD2; abundance: -; v_gene: TRBV5-4; CDR3nt: TGTGCCAGCAGCTTGACTAGCGGGAGCCGTAGAGAGCAGTACTTC; CDR3aa: CASSLTSGSRREQYF
j_gene: TRBJ2-7; len: 15; d_gene: -; abundance: -; v_gene: TRBV10-1; CDR3nt: TGCGCCAGCAGTAGTAGAAGGGACACCTCCTACGAGCAGTACTTC; CDR3aa: CASSSRRDTSYEQYF
j_gene: TRBJ2-2; len: 12; d_gene: -; abundance: -; v_gene: TRBV6-6; CDR3nt: TGTGCCAGCAGTTACTCCGGCGGGGAGCTGTTTTTT; CDR3aa: CASSYSGGELFF
j_gene: TRBJ2-4; len: 15; d_gene: -; abundance: -; v_gene: TRBV9; CDR3nt: TGTGCCAGCAGCGTCTCCGGTTATACCAAAAACATTCAGTACTTC; CDR3aa: CASSVSGYTKNIQYF
j_gene: TRBJ1-1; len: 11; d_gene: -; abundance: -; v_gene: TRBV29-1; CDR3nt: TGCAGCGTTGATGAATCGGGGTATGCTTTCTTT; CDR3aa: CSVDESGYAFF
j_gene: TRBJ2-5; len: 15; d_gene: TRBD1; abundance: -; v_gene: TRBV7-7; CDR3nt: TGTGCCAGCAGCTTGGGGGGACAGGTCGGGGAGACCCAGTACTTC; CDR3aa: CASSLGGQVGETQYF
j_gene: TRBJ2-7; len: 15; d_gene: TRBD2; abundance: -; v_gene: TRBV9; CDR3nt: TGTGCCAGCAGCGTAGATGCTAGCGGGATCAACGAGCAGTACTTC; CDR3aa: CASSVDASGINEQYF
j_gene: TRBJ1-2; len: 13; d_gene: -; abundance: few; v_gene: TRBV25-1; CDR3nt: TGTGCCAGCAGTGGATGGGGGGTTTGGGGCTACACCTTC; CDR3aa: CASSGWGVWGYTF
j_gene: TRBJ1-2; len: 13; d_gene: TRBD1; abundance: few; v_gene: TRBV19; CDR3nt: TGTGCCAGCCTTGACAGGGCTGCGTATGGCTACACCTTC; CDR3aa: CASLDRAAYGYTF
j_gene: TRBJ2-3; len: 12; d_gene: -; abundance: -; v_gene: TRBV2; CDR3nt: TGTGCCAGCAGTCGGGAGTCTGATACGCAGTATTTT; CDR3aa: CASSRESDTQYF
j_gene: TRBJ2-5; len: 15; d_gene: TRBD2; abundance: -; v_gene: TRBV7-2; CDR3nt: TGTGCCAGCAGCTTAGTGGGGGGGGGACTAGAGACCCAGTACTTC; CDR3aa: CASSLVGGGLETQYF
j_gene: TRBJ1-2; len: 15; d_gene: -; abundance: many; v_gene: TRBV18; CDR3nt: TGTGCCAGCTCACCAATGGAGGCAGGAATTTATGGCTACACCTTC; CDR3aa: CASSPMEAGIYGYTF
j_gene: TRBJ1-4; len: 13; d_gene: -; abundance: -; v_gene: TRBV14; CDR3nt: TGTGCCAGCAGCCCCGTCACAGGGGAAAAACTGTTTTTT; CDR3aa: CASSPVTGEKLFF
j_gene: TRBJ2-5; len: 16; d_gene: TRBD2; abundance: -; v_gene: TRBV5-1; CDR3nt: TGCGCCAGCAGCTTGGGCGGGGGGGCCGTTGGAGAGACCCAGTACTTC; CDR3aa: CASSLGGGAVGETQYF
j_gene: TRBJ1-6; len: 16; d_gene: -; abundance: few; v_gene: TRBV7-9; CDR3nt: TGTGCCAGCAGCCTATCCAGCGGAGCCCCTAATTCACCCCTCCACTTT; CDR3aa: CASSLSSGAPNSPLHF
j_gene: TRBJ2-1; len: 13; d_gene: -; abundance: -; v_gene: TRBV14; CDR3nt: TGTGCCAGCAATATACAGGGGAGGAGTGAGCAGTTCTTC; CDR3aa: CASNIQGRSEQFF
j_gene: TRBJ1-2; len: 16; d_gene: TRBD1; abundance: -; v_gene: TRBV4-1; CDR3nt: TGCGCCAGCAGCCTGCCTCAGGGACAGATTAACTATGGCTACACCTTC; CDR3aa: CASSLPQGQINYGYTF
j_gene: TRBJ2-5; len: 13; d_gene: -; abundance: -; v_gene: TRBV24-1; CDR3nt: TGTGCCACCAGTGATTTAGCGGGAGAGACCCAGTACTTC; CDR3aa: CATSDLAGETQYF
j_gene: TRBJ2-2; len: 15; d_gene: -; abundance: -; v_gene: TRBV19; CDR3nt: TGTGCCAGTAGTATAGGATATAACTCGTTCGGGGAGCTGTTTTTT; CDR3aa: CASSIGYNSFGELFF
j_gene: TRBJ2-3; len: 16; d_gene: -; abundance: -; v_gene: TRBV5-4; CDR3nt: TGTGCCAGCAGTTCCGATACTAGTCGGAGCACAGATACGCAGTATTTT; CDR3aa: CASSSDTSRSTDTQYF
j_gene: TRBJ2-5; len: 13; d_gene: TRBD2; abundance: -; v_gene: TRBV11-1; CDR3nt: TGTGCCAGCAGGAAACTAGCGACAGAGACCCAGTACTTC; CDR3aa: CASRKLATETQYF
j_gene: TRBJ2-3; len: 16; d_gene: -; abundance: -; v_gene: TRBV7-2; CDR3nt: TGTGCCAGCAGCTCCTCTTCGGCGGCGTACACAGATACGCAGTATTTT; CDR3aa: CASSSSSAAYTDTQYF
j_gene: TRBJ1-1; len: 13; d_gene: TRBD1; abundance: few; v_gene: TRBV27; CDR3nt: TGTGCCAGCAGCCCTCAGGGGGTCACTGAAGCTTTCTTT; CDR3aa: CASSPQGVTEAFF
j_gene: TRBJ1-1; len: 11; d_gene: -; abundance: -; v_gene: TRBV20-1; CDR3nt: TGCGGATTAACTAGACCTACTGAAGCTTTCTTT; CDR3aa: CGLTRPTEAFF
j_gene: TRBJ1-2; len: 16; d_gene: TRBD1; abundance: -; v_gene: TRBV5-1; CDR3nt: TGCGCCAGCAGCTTGGCCCCGGACAGGGTGGGCTATGGCTACACCTTC; CDR3aa: CASSLAPDRVGYGYTF
j_gene: TRBJ2-2; len: 17; d_gene: TRBD1; abundance: -; v_gene: TRBV5-4; CDR3nt: TGTGCCAGCAGCCCCCCCTTAGGACAGGGGCCCACCGGGGAGCTGTTTTTT; CDR3aa: CASSPPLGQGPTGELFF
j_gene: TRBJ1-1; len: 14; d_gene: -; abundance: -; v_gene: TRBV3-1/TRBV3-2; CDR3nt: TGTGCCAGCAGCCAGACAGATGCGGTTACTGAAGCTTTCTTT; CDR3aa: CASSQTDAVTEAFF
j_gene: TRBJ1-5; len: 16; d_gene: TRBD1; abundance: -; v_gene: TRBV5-6; CDR3nt: TGTGCCAGCAGCTCGACAGGGGGCGCGGGCAATCAGCCCCAGCATTTT; CDR3aa: CASSSTGGAGNQPQHF
j_gene: TRBJ1-5; len: 15; d_gene: -; abundance: -; v_gene: TRBV6-5; CDR3nt: TGTGCCAGCAGAGCACCGCGAACTGGCAATCAGCCCCAGCATTTT; CDR3aa: CASRAPRTGNQPQHF
j_gene: TRBJ1-1; len: 15; d_gene: -; abundance: -; v_gene: TRBV18; CDR3nt: TGTGCCAGCTCCCTCGAGGTCGCGGTGAACACTGAAGCTTTCTTT; CDR3aa: CASSLEVAVNTEAFF
j_gene: TRBJ2-1; len: 14; d_gene: -; abundance: -; v_gene: TRBV4-2; CDR3nt: TGTGCCAGCAGCCAGGACTGGGGACTTGGTGAGCAGTTCTTC; CDR3aa: CASSQDWGLGEQFF